These 19 T cell receptor beta chains share one sample of origin, sequenced in a study of early T cells in non-severe SARS-CoV-2 infection. TCRdb reprocessed the 5' RACE reads with MiXCR, giving one entry per CDR3 protein. The data show 25,000 to 35,000 distinct CDR3 sequences, around 5.2% seen once. The material sequenced was whole blood. The receptor source for this set is an adult who was a healthcare worker with PCR-confirmed SARS-CoV-2 infection or an uninfected control (not recorded which).

There are many counts of this clonotype. The chain employs TRBV10-3 and TRBJ2-3; 8 nucleotides align to TRBD2. The CDR3 runs 18 residues. Per the germline V gene, CDR1 is ENHRY and CDR2 is SYGVKD. With 4 bases clipped from V and 2 bases from J, the junction kept 14 bases outside the gene matches. The CDR3 DNA is TGTGCCATCAGTGCTAACACCGGGGCGGGAGGCCCCACAGATACGCAGTATTTT. Its protein is CAISANTGAGGPTDTQYF.

This clonotype was seen many times. This sequence joins TRBV20-1 and TRBJ2-7; D is uncertain. Trimming stripped 0 bases from V and 4 bases from J, with 19 bases between. The CDR3 covers 16 residues. The germline gives CDR1 DFQATT, CDR2 SNEGSKA (reference sequence). CDR3 nucleotides: TGCAGTGCTAGAGAAATCCCCTGGGCAGACCCATACGAGCAGTACTTC. Encoded protein: CSAREIPWADPYEQYF.

This clonotype occurred a few times. The chain couples TRBV11-2 to TRBJ2-2, with TRBD2 matching 9 bases. J was trimmed by 5 bases and V by 5 bases; bases with no gene match: 6. The CDR3 length is 15 residues. CDR1 SGHAT and CDR2 FQNNGV come from the germline V gene. CDR3 protein: CASSPTSGTTGELFF. The DNA of the CDR3 is TGTGCCAGCAGCCCGACTAGCGGAACTACCGGGGAGCTGTTTTTT.

This clonotype was seen only a few times. This chain links TRBV20-1 with TRBJ2-7, with TRBD1 matching 8 bases. V shed 7 bases, J shed 6 bases, and the junction held 8 bases outside the gene matches. The CDR3 length is 12 residues. Germline loops: CDR1 DFQATT, CDR2 SNEGSKA (reference sequence). CDR3 sequence (DNA): TGCAGTGTCCGGGACAGGCTCCTCGAGCAGTACTTC. Amino acids: CSVRDRLLEQYF.

Details on this clonotype: It may be a read error: a sequence one base away is much more abundant. V and J are TRBV7-2 and TRBJ2-7; TRBD2 matches 9 bases. The germline CDR1 and CDR2 sequences are SGHTA and FQGNSA. The CDR3 has 15 residues. CDR3 nucleotide sequence: TGTGTCAGCAGGGATCTAGCGGGACGTGGTGACGAGCAGTACTTC. This sequence encodes CVSRDLAGRGDEQYF.

In this sample, this clonotype turned up many times. This chain joins TRBV12-3 or TRBV12-4 and TRBJ2-5; D might be TRBD1 (6 bases). The CDR3 is 15 amino acids. Trimming took 7 bases from V and 4 from J, leaving 19 bases between them. The CDR3 DNA sequence: TGTGCCAGCACCAAAGGAAGAGGGGGAAGAGAGACCCAGTACTTC. Its translation is CASTKGRGGRETQYF.

This clonotype was observed at least ten times. This chain uses TRBV27 with TRBJ2-3, with no clear D. The CDR3 runs to 12 residues. CDR1 MNHEY and CDR2 SMNVEV come from the germline V gene (reference sequence). The V end was cut by 8 bases, the J end by 2 bases, with 8 bases between. The CDR3 protein is CASSRYTDTQYF. The CDR3 nucleotides are TGTGCCAGCTCGCGCTACACAGATACGCAGTATTTT.

This clonotype has just a few counts. The gene calls are TRBV28 and TRBJ1-1, with D uncertain. Deletions cut 4 bases from V and 4 bases from J, with 10 bases between. CDR3 size: 13 residues. The V gene's germline CDR1 is MDHEN and CDR2 SYDVKM. The CDR3 loop is CASSSGGSTEAFF. In nucleotides, the CDR3 is TGTGCCAGCAGTTCAGGAGGGAGCACTGAAGCTTTCTTT.

This clonotype showed up just a few times. An end of the junction differs from the germline gene, which may be a read error. The J gene is TRBJ2-6, the V gene TRBV18; perhaps TRBD1 as D (5 bases). This CDR3 is 16 amino acids long. CDR1 KGHSH and CDR2 LQKENI come from the germline V gene. CDR3 region: CASSIRRGSGANVLIF. The CDR3, as DNA: TGTGCCAGCTCAATCCGTAGGGGATCTGGGGCCAACGTCCTGATTTTC.

In its sample, this clonotype was seen many times. This rearrangement joins TRBV15 to TRBJ1-1; D gene unclear. Looked up from germline, CDR1 is LNHNV and CDR2 is YYDKDF (reference sequence). V gave up 1 base and J gave up 5 bases, with 20 bases separating them. CDR3 size: 17 residues. CDR3 DNA sequence: TGTGCCACCAGCAGAGCGCCAGGCTACAGCGTTCGGACTGAAGCTTTCTTT. This encodes CATSRAPGYSVRTEAFF.

As for this clonotype: With a much larger clone just one base away, this may be a read error. It is likely a read error, because the conserved phenylalanine at the end of the CDR3 is missing. The V gene is TRBV19, the J gene TRBJ2-7, with D possibly being TRBD1 (5 bases). Trimming took 5 bases from V and 0 from J, leaving 11 bases between them. CDR1 and CDR2 (germline): LNHDA, SQIVND (reference sequence). The CDR3 is 14 residues long. CDR3: CASSAADSSYEQYL. In DNA form, the CDR3 reads TGTGCCAGTAGTGCGGCAGACAGCTCCTACGAGCAGTACCTC.

The V and J genes are TRBV4-3 and TRBJ2-1; 11 bases fit TRBD1. This CDR3 has 16 residues. Germline values: CDR1 LGHNA, CDR2 YSLEER. V was pared by 0 bases and J by 2 bases, with 0 bases of the junction left unmatched. The CDR3 spells CASSQEGQGAYNEQFF. The CDR3 DNA reads as TGCGCCAGCAGCCAAGAGGGACAGGGGGCCTACAATGAGCAGTTCTTC.

This clonotype was counted many times. This chain joins TRBV7-9 and TRBJ1-1, with 8 bases matching TRBD1. The CDR3 runs 15 residues. Germline V lookup: CDR1 SEHNR, CDR2 FQNEAQ (reference sequence). V lost 5 bases to trimming and J lost 1 base; unmatched junction nucleotides: 6. For the CDR3, the DNA is TGTGCCAGCAGCAGGAACGGACAGGGGAACACTGAAGCTTTCTTT. Translating it yields CASSRNGQGNTEAFF. Complete variable domain (other parts from reference TRBV7-9 and TRBJ1-1): DTGVSQNPRHKITKRGQNVTFRCDPISEHNRLYWYRQTLGQGPEFLTYFQNEAQLEKSRLLSDRFSAERPKGSFSTLEIQRTEQGDSAMYLCASSRNGQGNTEAFFGQGTRLTVV.

This clonotype was observed a handful of times. Compared with germline, one end of the junction differs, possibly owing to a read error. The gene calls are TRBV27 and TRBJ2-7; 7 nucleotides align to TRBD2. CDR3 length equals 14 residues. Germline V gene lookup returns CDR1 MNHEY and CDR2 SMNVEV (reference sequence). This CDR3 is CASSISREVGEQYF. The DNA of the CDR3 is TGTGCCAGCAGTATATCCCGGGAGGTGGGCGAGCAGTACTTC.

This clonotype was seen ten or more times. The V call is TRBV7-3, the J call TRBJ2-2; TRBD2 aligns across 8 bases. V shed 5 bases and J 6 bases; nucleotides not matched to a gene: 2. The germline gives CDR1 SGHTA, CDR2 FQGTGA. CDR3 length equals 13 residues. CDR3 DNA sequence: TGTGCCAGCAGCCCGGGGGGGCCCGGGGAGCTGTTTTTT. It is translated as CASSPGGPGELFF.

For this clonotype: A read error may explain this, as a much larger clone is one base away. The chain combines TRBV2 with TRBJ1-4; D may be TRBD1 (5 bases). The CDR3 sequence is 15 residues long. Germline V gene lookup returns CDR1 SNHLY and CDR2 FYNNEI. CDR3 in DNA: TGTGCCAGCAGTGAAGCAGGGGTGACTAAAGAAAAACTGTTTTTT. This sequence encodes CASSEAGVTKEKLFF.

This clonotype has a count of ten or more. This rearrangement joins TRBV7-2 to TRBJ2-7; a possible D gene is TRBD1 (6 bases). Trimming shortened V by 5 bases and J by 5 bases, and 22 bases separated the two germline ends. This CDR3 has 16 amino acids. Germline CDR1 is SGHTA and CDR2 is FQGNSA. CDR3 in amino acids: CASSRGTNPPSNEQYF. The CDR3 DNA sequence: TGTGCCAGCAGCAGGGGGACAAACCCCCCTTCGAACGAGCAGTACTTC.

This clonotype was seen repeatedly, ten times or more. The chain recombines TRBV28 with TRBJ2-7, with D possibly TRBD2 on 8 matching bases. Between the trimmed V and J ends, which lost 4 bases and 6 bases, there was a span of 37 bases. Per germline, CDR1 MDHEN and CDR2 SYDVKM. The CDR3 extends over 21 amino acids. Here the CDR3 DNA reads TGTGCCAGCAGTTCTCATACGGGGACAGCTGCCGGGACTAGGGAGGCAACCGAGCAGTACTTC. As protein: CASSSHTGTAAGTREATEQYF. Full variable domain (outside the CDR3, taken from reference TRBV28 and TRBJ2-7): DVKVTQSSRYLVKRTGEKVFLECVQDMDHENMFWYRQDPGLGLRLIYFSYDVKMKEKGDIPEGYSVSREKKERFSLILESASTNQTSMYLCASSSHTGTAAGTREATEQYFGPGTRLTVT.

In its sample, this clonotype was seen many times. This chain links TRBV19 with TRBJ2-2; 7 positions match TRBD2. This CDR3 is 16 amino acids long. Germline CDR1 reads LNHDA; CDR2 reads SQIVND (reference sequence). V dropped 3 bases and J dropped 0; count of bases not matched to a gene: 4. CDR3 loop: CASSILREPNTGELFF. For the CDR3, the DNA is TGTGCCAGTAGTATTCTGCGGGAGCCGAACACCGGGGAGCTGTTTTTT. Using reference TRBV19 and TRBJ2-2 for the parts outside the CDR3, the full variable domain is DGGITQSPKYLFRKEGQNVTLSCEQNLNHDAMYWYRQDPGQGLRLIYYSQIVNDFQKGDIAEGYSVSREKKESFPLTVTSAQKNPTAFYLCASSILREPNTGELFFGEGSRLTVL.